This T cell receptor beta chain was retrieved from a study of cytomegalovirus exposure and HLA in healthy donors. Amplification used 60 Vbeta primers and 13 Jbeta primers. Assay: immunoSEQ multiplex PCR; the TCRdb copy retains only in-frame clones and omits some. This repertoire shows about 120,000 clones, around 86% found once; its top ten account for 3.9%. Per the germline V gene, CDR1 is LNHDA and CDR2 is SQIVND (reference sequence). The V and J ends lost 5 bases and 9 bases, in that order; junction bases with no gene match: 19. The CDR3 contains 18 residues. The V and J genes are TRBV19 and TRBJ2-1, with 10 positions matching TRBD1. The source is a woman aged 25 to 39 in good health and CMV-seronegative. The sample comprised PBMCs. CDR3 amino acids: CASSPRGQGVKKRAEQFF. The CDR3 DNA follows: TGTGCCAGTAGTCCGCGTGGACAGGGGGTCAAAAAAAGGGCTGAGCAGTTCTTC.